Listed here are 7 T cell receptor beta chains from one sample, sequenced in a study of shared clonotypes between healthy human individuals. Produced via immunoSEQ multiplex PCR; TCRdb's table is partial and in-frame only. The profile covers approximately 470,000 clones, with around 73% appearing a single time and 12% taken by the ten largest. Sequences were obtained from PBMCs. The receptors originated from a woman aged 40 to 50 in good health. Some clones in this sample may be carry-over from other donors' samples.

A word on this clone: This may arise from a read error, as a much more abundant clone is one base away. The sample has other DNA sequences that encode this CDR3 too. This chain's CDR3 is CASSLPQETQYF. For the CDR3, the DNA is TGTGCCAGCAGCTTGCCACAAGAGACCCAGTACTTC. The rearrangement uses TRBV5-4 and TRBJ2-5, with D hard to call. This CDR3 contains 12 residues. V lost 1 base and J lost 2, with 3 bases in between. CDR1 and CDR2 (germline): SGHNT, YYREEE (reference sequence).

The rearrangement links TRBV28 to TRBJ1-2, with 10 bases aligning to TRBD1. The CDR3 is 17 amino acids. Losses at the gene ends were 3 bases for V and 4 bases for J; bases not matched to a gene: 11. Germline V gene sequence: CDR1 MDHEN, CDR2 SYDVKM. In DNA form, the CDR3 reads TGTGCCAGCAGTTTGACCCCCAGATGGACAGGGGGCTATGGCTACACCTTC. Its protein is CASSLTPRWTGGYGYTF.

The gene calls are TRBV5-4 and TRBJ1-2; 10 bases match TRBD1. Germline V gene sequence: CDR1 SGHNT, CDR2 YYREEE (reference sequence). CDR3 size: 15 residues. The V gene end was trimmed by 3 bases and the J gene end by 2 bases; junction bases not matched to a gene: 4. CDR3: CASSSSDRGNYGYTF. In nucleotides, the CDR3 is TGTGCCAGCAGCTCCTCGGACAGGGGGAACTATGGCTACACCTTC.

The genes are TRBV6-6 and TRBJ1-1, with 7 positions matching TRBD1. With V trimmed by 5 bases and J by 1 base, 7 bases remained unmatched. The CDR3 runs to 15 residues. Germline V gives CDR1 MNHNY, CDR2 SVGAGI (reference sequence). This CDR3 reads CASSRQGEGNTEAFF. The CDR3 DNA reads TGTGCCAGCAGTCGACAGGGAGAGGGGAACACTGAAGCTTTCTTT.

This clone was counted a single time. A far larger clone is one base from this, pointing to a likely read error. The V and J genes are TRBV6-1 and TRBJ2-7, with a tentative D call TRBD2 (7 bases). The CDR3 sequence is 13 residues long. V was clipped by 7 bases and J by 6 bases, with 16 bases between them. Per the germline V gene, CDR1 is MNHNS and CDR2 is SASEGT. The CDR3, as DNA: TGTGCCAGCACCTCTGAGGGAGGGGGCGAGCAGTACTTC. Protein: CASTSEGGGEQYF.

This clone has only one observation. The J gene is TRBJ1-2, the V gene TRBV28; possible D gene TRBD1, 6 bases. Germline loops: CDR1 MDHEN, CDR2 SYDVKM. V shed 2 bases and J shed 8 bases, with 12 bases lying between them. The CDR3 consists of 13 residues. CDR3 amino acids: CASSLQQGGGYTF. CDR3 nucleotides: TGTGCCAGCAGTTTACAACAGGGTGGCGGCTACACCTTC.

The chain uses TRBV9 and TRBJ2-1; 11 bases align to TRBD2. Germline CDR1 is SGDLS and CDR2 is YYNGEE. The CDR3 is 16 residues long. J gave up 5 bases and V 1 base, and 5 bases lay outside the gene matches. The CDR3 sequence: CASSVQGLAVHNEQFF. In DNA form, the CDR3 reads TGTGCCAGCAGCGTACAGGGACTAGCGGTACACAATGAGCAGTTCTTC.